Following are 26 T cell receptor beta chains from one sample sequenced in a study of T cells in Graves' hyperthyroidism and ophthalmopathy. Amplified TCR beta CDR3 regions derived from RNA transcripts. Researchers ran a first-round RT-PCR on the TCR CDR3 using the HTBI primer set. TCRdb recomputed calls from the multiplex PCR reads with MiXCR, one row per CDR3 protein. Of 380,000 or so distinct CDR3 sequences listed, approximately 19% are singletons. The specimen was blood. Source of these receptors: a woman younger than 30 with Graves' hyperthyroidism.

This clonotype was seen ten or more times. This chain joins TRBV6-4 and TRBJ2-2, with D uncertain. Trimming removed 6 bases at V and 4 bases at J, with 12 bases between. Germline V gene data show CDR1 as MRHNA and CDR2 as SNTAGT. The CDR3 extends over 14 amino acids. The CDR3 DNA follows: TGTGCCAGCAGCGCCGCAGCGTCCACCGGGGAGCTGTTTTTT. This gives the protein CASSAAASTGELFF.

The sample holds many counts of this clonotype. The rearrangement joins TRBV6-2 or TRBV6-3 to TRBJ2-7; 8 nucleotides align to TRBD1. The CDR3 loop spans 14 amino acids. Germline CDR1 MNHEY, CDR2 SVGEGT. V gave up 6 bases and J gave up 7 bases; unmatched junction bases: 11. This CDR3 is CASRETGALEEQYF. The CDR3 DNA sequence: TGTGCCAGCAGAGAGACAGGGGCCCTTGAGGAGCAGTACTTC.

This clonotype was observed many times. The rearrangement links TRBV6-5 to TRBJ1-2, with TRBD1 identical over 8 bases. V shed 0 bases, J shed 5 bases, and the junction held 5 bases outside the gene matches. The CDR3 is 15 residues long. Germline V gives CDR1 MNHEY, CDR2 SVGAGI. The CDR3 reads CASSYSTGTGYGYTF. The CDR3 DNA reads as TGTGCCAGCAGTTACTCAACCGGGACAGGATATGGCTACACCTTC.

The sample holds a few counts of this clonotype. The chain couples TRBV27 to TRBJ1-2, with D perhaps TRBD1 (6 bases). CDR1 MNHEY and CDR2 SMNVEV come from the germline V gene (reference sequence). Trimming took 6 bases from V and 6 from J, leaving 14 bases between them. The CDR3 is 13 amino acids. The CDR3 region is CASRTIEGDGYTF. The CDR3 DNA reads as TGTGCCAGCAGAACCATTGAGGGGGATGGCTACACCTTC.

This clonotype was picked up many times. The gene calls are TRBV3-1 and TRBJ2-7; unclear D gene. Trimming shortened V by 2 bases and J by 5 bases, and 4 bases separated the two germline ends. Germline loops: CDR1 LGHDT, CDR2 YNNKEL (reference sequence). The CDR3 sequence is 11 residues long. The CDR3, as DNA: TGTGCCAGCAGCCAAAGCCACGAGCAGTACTTC. This codes for CASSQSHEQYF.

The genes are TRBV6-2 or TRBV6-3 and TRBJ2-7, with 9 bases fitting TRBD2. With 5 bases clipped from V and 3 bases from J, the junction kept 8 bases outside the gene matches. CDR1 and CDR2 from the germline V gene are MNHEY and SVGEGT. The CDR3 is 15 amino acids. The CDR3: CASSRLAGDYYEQYF. The CDR3 DNA is TGTGCCAGCAGTCGGTTAGCGGGAGATTACTACGAGCAGTACTTC.

In its sample, this clonotype was seen many times. In DNA, the CDR3 is TGTGCCAGCAGTGACTCCCTAGACACAGATACGCAGTATTTT. Its translation: CASSDSLDTDTQYF. The V and J genes are TRBV6-4 and TRBJ2-3, with no clear D. V was trimmed by 0 bases and J by 2 bases, leaving 6 bases between them. Germline V CDR1 and CDR2: MRHNA, SNTAGT. The CDR3 is 14 amino acids.

Many counts were recorded for this clonotype. The V gene is TRBV6-5, the J gene TRBJ1-1; 7 bases fit TRBD1. Losses at the gene ends were 5 bases for V and 1 base for J; bases not matched to a gene: 7. CDR3 size: 15 residues. Germline V CDR1 and CDR2: MNHEY, SVGAGI. CDR3 sequence: CASSPTGAQNTEAFF. DNA of the CDR3: TGTGCCAGCAGTCCCACAGGGGCCCAGAACACTGAAGCTTTCTTT.

This clonotype has at least ten counts. The J gene is TRBJ2-6, the V gene TRBV7-8; D tentatively fits TRBD1 or TRBD2 (5 bases each). Germline V gives CDR1 SGHVS, CDR2 FQNEAQ. This CDR3 spans 17 amino acids. Trimming removed 0 bases at V and 4 bases at J, with 13 bases between. CDR3 loop: CASSLARGLTGANVLTF. CDR3 nucleotide sequence: TGTGCCAGCAGCTTAGCGAGGGGCCTCACCGGGGCCAACGTCCTGACTTTC.

CDR3 DNA sequence: TGTGCCAGCAGCCCTAGGGACAGTTACACTGAAGCTTTCTTT. It codes for CASSPRDSYTEAFF. The chain joins TRBV7-9 to TRBJ1-1, with 7 bases identical to TRBD1. Losses at the gene ends were 5 bases for V and 3 bases for J; bases not matched to a gene: 6. The length of the CDR3 is 14 residues. Germline loops: CDR1 SEHNR, CDR2 FQNEAQ (reference sequence).

This clonotype was recorded at least ten times. The rearrangement links TRBV30 to TRBJ2-7; perhaps D is TRBD1 or TRBD2 (5 bases each). The CDR3 runs to 12 residues. V shed 0 bases and J shed 12 bases, with 15 bases lying between them. Germline lookup yields CDR1 GTSNPN and CDR2 SVGIG (reference sequence). The CDR3 spells CAWSVLGAGTYF. The CDR3 DNA is TGTGCCTGGAGTGTACTAGGAGCAGGGACGTACTTC.

This clonotype was detected ten times or more. The chain recombines TRBV20-1 with TRBJ1-2; TRBD1 agrees at 7 bases. Trimming at V came to 6 bases and at J to 1 base, leaving 2 bases not matched to a gene. CDR1 is DFQATT, CDR2 SNEGSKA, per germline (reference sequence). The CDR3 runs to 12 residues. CDR3: CSARDSNYGYTF. For the CDR3, the DNA is TGCAGTGCGAGGGACAGTAACTATGGCTACACCTTC.

This clonotype appeared many times. The chain joins TRBV19 to TRBJ1-2, with TRBD1 matching over 10 bases. This CDR3 comprises 14 residues. The J segment lost 4 bases and the V segment lost 8 bases, leaving 7 bases of the junction unmatched. CDR1 LNHDA and CDR2 SQIVND come from the germline V gene (reference sequence). Here the CDR3 reads CASRNRDRGYGYTF. As DNA, the CDR3 is TGTGCCAGTCGAAACCGGGACAGGGGCTATGGCTACACCTTC.

This clonotype was recorded only once. This chain joins TRBV19 and TRBJ2-2, with 7 bases fitting TRBD2. This CDR3 contains 16 residues. CDR1 and CDR2 (germline): LNHDA, SQIVND (reference sequence). The junction had 9 bases not matched to a gene; V was cut back by 6 bases and J by 2 bases. The DNA of the CDR3 is TGTGCCAGTAGACCGCCGAGCGGGACCAACACCGGGGAGCTGTTTTTT. It specifies CASRPPSGTNTGELFF.

This clonotype was seen many times. The J gene is TRBJ1-3, the V gene TRBV7-8; 8 nucleotides align to TRBD1. The CDR3 has 15 residues. The V gene's germline CDR1 is SGHVS and CDR2 FQNEAQ. V trimming: 1 base; J trimming: 5 bases; junction bases outside the gene matches: 4. CDR3 residues: CASSLVQGARNTIYF. The CDR3 DNA is TGTGCCAGCAGCTTAGTGCAGGGGGCCAGAAACACCATATATTTT.

At least ten counts were recorded for this clonotype. V is TRBV4-1 and J is TRBJ1-1; tentative D call: TRBD1 (6 bases). There are 15 residues in the CDR3. Trimming removed 4 bases from V and 1 base from J, with 13 bases in between. Germline V gene sequence: CDR1 MGHRA, CDR2 YSYEKL. The CDR3 is CASSLRTTGNTEAFF. The CDR3 nucleotides read TGCGCCAGCAGCCTCCGAACGACAGGGAACACTGAAGCTTTCTTT.

This clonotype was observed many times. J is TRBJ1-5 and V is TRBV27; D unclear. V lost 4 bases, J lost 3 bases, and 7 bases lay in between. The CDR3 totals 13 residues. Germline V gene sequence: CDR1 MNHEY, CDR2 SMNVEV (reference sequence). CDR3 sequence: CASSSGFNQPQHF. CDR3 DNA: TGTGCCAGCAGTTCAGGCTTCAATCAGCCCCAGCATTTT.

Details on this clonotype: This could be a read error, since a much larger clone is one nucleotide away. The V call is TRBV28, the J call TRBJ1-5; D is unresolved. The CDR3 covers 12 residues. Germline CDR1 and CDR2: MDHEN and SYDVKM. The CDR3: CTSSESKQPQHF. The CDR3 DNA is TGTACCAGCAGTGAATCCAAACAGCCCCAGCATTTT.

This clonotype was seen ten or more times. The rearrangement links TRBV2 to TRBJ1-1, with D uncertain. The V gene lost 6 bases and the J gene lost 1 base, with 12 bases spanning the gap. The germline gives CDR1 SNHLY, CDR2 FYNNEI. This CDR3 has 14 amino acids. CDR3 in DNA: TGTGCCAGCAGCCTGACAAACCAGAACACTGAAGCTTTCTTT. It translates to CASSLTNQNTEAFF.

This clonotype appeared many times. The genes are TRBV4-3 and TRBJ1-1, with 7 bases matching TRBD1. With 1 base clipped from V and 4 bases from J, the junction kept 12 bases outside the gene matches. The CDR3 has 17 residues. Germline CDR1 and CDR2: LGHNA and YSLEER. The CDR3 here is CASSQGGVGGEGTEAFF. CDR3 nucleotide sequence: TGCGCCAGCAGCCAAGGAGGGGTAGGGGGCGAGGGCACTGAAGCTTTCTTT.

V usage is TRBV12-3 or TRBV12-4 and J usage is TRBJ2-7; 8 nucleotides align to TRBD1. The junction had 7 bases not matched to a gene; V was cut back by 7 bases and J by 2 bases. CDR3 length: 14 residues. The CDR3 loop is CASTRTGKTYEQYF. In nucleotides, the CDR3 is TGTGCCAGCACCCGGACAGGGAAAACCTACGAGCAGTACTTC.

This clonotype has more than one count but fewer than ten. A much larger clone lies one base from this, so it may be a read error. This chain joins TRBV6-1 and TRBJ2-4, with 7 bases aligning to TRBD1. The germline CDR1 and CDR2 sequences are MNHNS and SASEGT. This CDR3 region has 15 residues. CDR3 DNA sequence: TGTGCCAGCAGTGGAAGTGGGCCAGGGGGTAACATTAAGTACTTC. This codes for CASSGSGPGGNIKYF.

In the case of this clonotype: The CDR3 does not end in the conserved phenylalanine or tryptophan, so this is likely a read error. As DNA, the CDR3 is TGCAGTGCTAGGCGACCGGGTCAGGGGCCTGGAAACACCATATATTAT. Its translation: CSARRPGQGPGNTIYY. The J gene is TRBJ1-3, the V gene TRBV20-1; a possible D gene is TRBD1 (6 bases). The CDR3 totals 16 residues. The germline V gene encodes CDR1 DFQATT and CDR2 SNEGSKA (reference sequence). The V end was cut by 3 bases, the J end by 2 bases, with 17 bases between.

The chain combines TRBV20-1 with TRBJ2-7; TRBD2 matches 12 bases. There are 12 residues in the CDR3. J lost 7 bases, V lost 3 bases, and 1 base had no gene match. Germline values: CDR1 DFQATT, CDR2 SNEGSKA (reference sequence). The CDR3 spells CSASTSGREQYF. The CDR3 bases are TGCAGTGCTAGCACTAGCGGGAGGGAGCAGTACTTC.

This clonotype came up many times. This rearrangement joins TRBV12-3 or TRBV12-4 to TRBJ1-1; 8 bases are shared with TRBD1. The CDR3 loop spans 14 amino acids. The ends lost 8 bases at V and 0 bases at J; junction bases unmatched: 5. CDR3 residues: CASGRTGMNTEAFF. CDR3 in DNA: TGTGCCAGCGGCCGGACAGGGATGAACACTGAAGCTTTCTTT.

This clonotype was seen ten or more times. This chain connects TRBV2 to TRBJ2-2; 9 positions agree with TRBD1. The ends lost 4 bases at V and 3 bases at J; junction bases unmatched: 6. The CDR3 contains 16 residues. Germline CDR1 and CDR2: SNHLY and FYNNEI. The CDR3 nucleotides are TGTGCCAGCAGTGGGACAGGGGTTTGGGACACCGGGGAGCTGTTTTTT. This sequence encodes CASSGTGVWDTGELFF.